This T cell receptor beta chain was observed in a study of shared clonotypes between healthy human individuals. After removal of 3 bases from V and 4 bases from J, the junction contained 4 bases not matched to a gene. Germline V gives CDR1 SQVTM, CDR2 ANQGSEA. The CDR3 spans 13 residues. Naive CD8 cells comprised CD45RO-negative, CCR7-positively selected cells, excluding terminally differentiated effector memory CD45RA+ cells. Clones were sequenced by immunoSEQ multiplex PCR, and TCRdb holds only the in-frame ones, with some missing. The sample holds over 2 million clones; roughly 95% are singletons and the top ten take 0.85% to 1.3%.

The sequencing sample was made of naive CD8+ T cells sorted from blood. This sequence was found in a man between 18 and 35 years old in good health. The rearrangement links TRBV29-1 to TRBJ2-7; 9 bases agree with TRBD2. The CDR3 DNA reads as TGCAGCGTTGAGCCGCGGGAGGGATACGAGCAGTACTTC. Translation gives CSVEPREGYEQYF.